One sample yielded the 19 T cell receptor beta chains listed below, sequenced in a study of OX40 agonist ivuxolimab in advanced cancers. Generated by immunoSEQ multiplex PCR, the TCRdb table keeps only in-frame clones and is missing some. The data hold some 16,000 clones, with about 77% observed a single time. This specimen was CD4+ or CD8+ T cells sorted from blood, taken in a trial of the OX40 agonist ivuxolimab. The receptors derive from an adult with an advanced solid tumor such as melanoma, head and neck, liver or kidney cancer.

This chain joins TRBV27 and TRBJ1-6; D is uncertain. The CDR3 is 14 amino acids. Per the germline V gene, CDR1 is MNHEY and CDR2 is SMNVEV (reference sequence). With 8 bases removed from V and 1 base from J, the gap between germline ends came to 9 bases. CDR3 in amino acids: CASSTNSYNSPLHF. The CDR3 nucleotides read TGTGCCAGCTCCACGAATTCCTATAATTCACCCCTCCACTTT.

The chain has TRBV7-6 and TRBJ2-7; 16 bases match TRBD2. With 5 bases clipped from V and 0 bases from J, the junction kept 13 bases outside the gene matches. The CDR3 loop spans 20 amino acids. The V gene's germline CDR1 is SGHVS and CDR2 FNYEAQ. CDR3 in amino acids: CASSPRKGLAGGGNSYEQYF. CDR3 in DNA: TGTGCCAGCAGCCCGAGAAAGGGACTAGCGGGGGGGGGAAACTCCTACGAGCAGTACTTC.

This clone turned up a few times. The V and J genes are TRBV11-3 and TRBJ1-2; TRBD1 matches at 7 bases. This CDR3 is built from 13 residues. Germline V gene sequence: CDR1 SGHNT, CDR2 YENEEA. The junction had 4 bases not matched to a gene; V was cut back by 4 bases and J by 5 bases. CDR3 in DNA: TGTGCCAGCAGCTCTCGGACAGGATATGGCTACACCTTC. Translated, it gives CASSSRTGYGYTF. The whole variable domain, remainder taken from reference TRBV11-3 and TRBJ1-2, is EAGVVQSPRYKIIEKKQPVAFWCNPISGHNTLYWYLQNLGQGPELLIRYENEEAVDDSQLPKDRFSAERLKGVDSTLKIQPAELGDSAVYLCASSSRTGYGYTFGSGTRLTVV.

This clone is labeled as medium-sized (0.01 to 0.1%). The rearrangement uses TRBV6-1 and TRBJ2-5, with TRBD2 matching over 8 bases. The CDR3 is 15 residues long. Germline V gene lookup returns CDR1 MNHNS and CDR2 SASEGT. Unmatched junction bases numbered 10, after V lost 3 bases and J lost 7 bases. Written as DNA, the CDR3 is TGTGCCAGCAGTGACAAGAGCGGGGGCCCGGGGACCCAGTACTTC. This codes for CASSDKSGGPGTQYF.

The chain carries TRBV27 and TRBJ2-7; 11 bases fit TRBD1. J lost 4 bases, V lost 4 bases, and 3 bases had no gene match. The V gene's germline CDR1 is MNHEY and CDR2 SMNVEV (reference sequence). The CDR3 covers 14 residues. The CDR3 loop reads CASSYGTGGYEQYF. The DNA for the CDR3 is TGTGCCAGCAGTTACGGGACAGGGGGGTACGAGCAGTACTTC.

The V gene is TRBV19, the J gene TRBJ2-3, with D maybe TRBD2 (6 bases). Trimming stripped 6 bases from V and 7 bases from J, with 20 bases between. This CDR3 is built from 15 residues. Germline-derived CDR1 and CDR2 are LNHDA and SQIVND (reference sequence). The CDR3 sequence is CASSPPGLLSNTQYF. CDR3 in DNA: TGTGCCAGTAGCCCCCCGGGACTCCTATCCAATACGCAGTATTTT.

In its sample, this clone is medium-sized (0.01 to 0.1%). The same CDR3 can be traced to other DNA sequences in this sample. This chain uses TRBV7-2 with TRBJ1-4, with a tentative D call TRBD1 (5 bases). In germline, CDR1 is SGHTA, CDR2 FQGNSA. V lost 1 base and J lost 8, with 14 bases in between. This CDR3 is 15 amino acids long. The CDR3 DNA reads as TGTGCCAGCAGCTTAGGTCCGGGGGAGGGGGAAAAACTGTTTTTT. Residues: CASSLGPGEGEKLFF.

The chain joins TRBV7-8 to TRBJ1-1; 7 bases align to TRBD1. Germline lookup yields CDR1 SGHVS and CDR2 FQNEAQ. The CDR3 spans 15 residues. V lost 1 base to trimming and J lost 4 bases; unmatched junction nucleotides: 6. For the CDR3, the DNA is TGTGCCAGCAGCTTAGAGGGGGCGCAGAGCACTGAAGCTTTCTTT. Translated, it gives CASSLEGAQSTEAFF.

This clone was recorded only once. The chain couples TRBV4-2 to TRBJ1-2, with 9 bases aligning to TRBD1. CDR1 and CDR2 from the germline V gene are LGHNA and YNFKEQ. The CDR3 has 16 residues. V gave up 4 bases and J gave up 3 bases; unmatched junction bases: 9. The CDR3 coding sequence is TGTGCCAGCAGCCGAGAAGGACAGGGGACTTACTATGGCTACACCTTC. Residues: CASSREGQGTYYGYTF.

The rearrangement links TRBV27 to TRBJ1-1; possible D gene TRBD1, 6 bases. V lost 5 bases to trimming and J lost 1 base, with 11 bases between them. The germline gives CDR1 MNHEY, CDR2 SMNVEV (reference sequence). This CDR3 spans 14 amino acids. CDR3 sequence reads: CASSTDSWNTEAFF. CDR3 DNA sequence: TGTGCCAGCAGTACGGACAGTTGGAACACTGAAGCTTTCTTT.

V usage is TRBV9 and J usage is TRBJ2-3, with D possibly called TRBD1 or TRBD2 (5 bases each). Germline V CDR1 and CDR2: SGDLS, YYNGEE. The CDR3 covers 16 residues. The ends were cut back, 2 bases at V and 6 bases at J, with 19 bases in the middle. The CDR3 spells CASSVTRGFAGDTQYF. The CDR3 region has the DNA TGTGCCAGCAGCGTGACCCGGGGCTTCGCCGGGGATACGCAGTATTTT.

The CDR3 reads CATSFPPGGQNTIYF. The CDR3 nucleotides are TGTGCCACCAGCTTCCCACCAGGGGGTCAAAACACCATATATTTT. This chain uses TRBV15 with TRBJ1-3; TRBD1 matches at 7 bases. Unmatched junction bases numbered 10, after V lost 5 bases and J lost 6 bases. Germline V CDR1 and CDR2: LNHNV, YYDKDF (reference sequence). This CDR3 region has 15 residues.

The chain employs TRBV6-5 and TRBJ1-5, with a possible D match to TRBD1 (5 bases). CDR1 is MNHEY and CDR2 is SVGAGI in the germline V gene. V was pared by 7 bases and J by 0 bases, with 10 bases between. The CDR3 runs 14 residues. The CDR3 reads CASNPDSSNQPQHF. The CDR3 DNA follows: TGTGCCAGCAACCCTGACAGTAGCAATCAGCCCCAGCATTTT.

The chain recombines TRBV10-3 with TRBJ2-2; D gene unclear. Germline V gene lookup returns CDR1 ENHRY and CDR2 SYGVKD. The length of the CDR3 is 14 residues. V lost 1 base and J 1 base, leaving 4 bases between the germline ends. CDR3 in amino acids: CAISEFGNTGELFF. CDR3 DNA: TGTGCCATCAGTGAGTTTGGGAACACCGGGGAGCTGTTTTTT.

This clone was seen only once. Here the CDR3 reads CASSIDRGETQYF. For the CDR3, the DNA is TGTGCCAGCAGCATCGACAGGGGGGAGACCCAGTACTTC. The chain couples TRBV7-2 to TRBJ2-5, with 9 nucleotides matching TRBD1. CDR1 SGHTA and CDR2 FQGNSA come from the germline V gene. This CDR3 spans 13 amino acids. V lost 5 bases and J lost 5; bases outside the gene matches: 3.

The chain couples TRBV2 to TRBJ2-7; 11 bases are a match to TRBD1. Trimming removed 3 bases from V and 3 bases from J; junction bases left unmatched: 4. CDR1 is SNHLY and CDR2 is FYNNEI in the germline V gene. The CDR3 is 15 amino acids. CDR3 protein: CASSDRGTGGYEQYF. The CDR3 DNA sequence: TGTGCCAGCAGTGACCGCGGGACAGGGGGCTACGAGCAGTACTTC.

The V and J genes are TRBV7-2 and TRBJ2-1; D call uncertain. V dropped 3 bases and J dropped 9 bases, with 6 bases sitting between them. Germline loops: CDR1 SGHTA, CDR2 FQGNSA. This CDR3 comprises 11 residues. CDR3 amino acids: CASSFGLEQFF. CDR3 coding DNA: TGTGCCAGCAGCTTCGGCCTTGAGCAGTTCTTC.

The V and J genes are TRBV7-2 and TRBJ2-1; D possibly uses TRBD1 or TRBD2 (5 bases each). The CDR3 loop spans 15 amino acids. Germline CDR1 is SGHTA and CDR2 is FQGNSA. V was pared by 0 bases and J by 5 bases, with 11 bases between. The chain's CDR3 is CASSLASGGHNEQFF. DNA of the CDR3: TGTGCCAGCAGCTTAGCAAGTGGGGGTCACAATGAGCAGTTCTTC.

The CDR3 DNA is TGTGCCAGCAGCTTACGCCAGGGTATATACAATGAGCAGTTCTTC. Amino acids: CASSLRQGIYNEQFF. The genes are TRBV7-9 and TRBJ2-1, with D possibly TRBD1 on 5 matching bases. Germline assignment: CDR1 SEHNR and CDR2 FQNEAQ (reference sequence). The CDR3 has 15 residues. V was trimmed by 2 bases and J by 4 bases, leaving 12 bases between them. The whole variable domain, filled in from reference TRBV7-9 and TRBJ2-1, reads DTGVSQNPRHKITKRGQNVTFRCDPISEHNRLYWYRQTLGQGPEFLTYFQNEAQLEKSRLLSDRFSAERPKGSFSTLEIQRTEQGDSAMYLCASSLRQGIYNEQFFGPGTRLTVL.